Listed below are T cell receptor beta chains from one sample, sequenced in a study of CD4+ T cells in melanoma. Using immunoSEQ multiplex PCR, the repertoire was profiled, and TCRdb retains in-frame clones only, with some absent. The data contain more than 110,000 clones, about nine tenths of them seen just once; the ten biggest clones take up 1.5%. The receptor set was obtained from a human donor with melanoma. The CDR3 runs from the conserved cysteine through the conserved F or W. A D gene is named only where the DNA matches it firmly. Not every row has a clone size; where given, it reads once, few, many or a size class.

size	V	J	D	DNA	CDR3
-	TRBV6-1	TRBJ2-1	-	TGTGCCAGCAACATTGACTATAGTTCCGCGTATGAGCAGTTCTTC	CASNIDYSSAYEQFF
-	TRBV4-1	TRBJ2-1	-	TGCGCCAGCAGCCAAGAGGAAGGGTACGATGAGCAGTTCTTC	CASSQEEGYDEQFF
-	TRBV5-1	TRBJ1-1	-	TGCGCCAGCAGCTTGATTCCTCCGGGGAACACTGAAGCTTTCTTT	CASSLIPPGNTEAFF
-	TRBV6-1	TRBJ1-2	-	TGTGCCAGCAGTGAAGGGATCTACGGACCGATCTATGGCTACACCTTC	CASSEGIYGPIYGYTF
-	TRBV2	TRBJ1-2	TRBD1	TGTGCCAGCAGGGAACAGGGGTGGAATGGCTACACCTTC	CASREQGWNGYTF
-	TRBV6-1	TRBJ1-5	-	TGTGCCAGCCTCCGGGACCAAAATCAGCCCCAGCATTTT	CASLRDQNQPQHF
once	TRBV6-5	TRBJ2-2	-	TGTGCCAGCAGTTACGGACACATCACCGGGGAGCTGTTTTTT	CASSYGHITGELFF
few	TRBV5-1	TRBJ1-2	-	TGCGCCAGCAGCTCCGACAGAGCCTATGGCTACACCTTC	CASSSDRAYGYTF
-	TRBV5-4	TRBJ1-2	TRBD1	TGTGCCAGCAGCTTACAGGGGATCGATGGCTACACCTTC	CASSLQGIDGYTF
-	TRBV30	TRBJ1-6	-	TGTGCCTGGAGCAAAAGGGGCAATTCACCCCTCCACTTT	CAWSKRGNSPLHF
-	TRBV7-2	TRBJ2-7	TRBD1	TGTGCCAGCAGCTTAAAGGCTACAGGGGGGTTACGCGACGAGCAGTACTTC	CASSLKATGGLRDEQYF
-	TRBV6-5	TRBJ2-3	TRBD2	TGTGCCAGCAGTTACGTGGGGGGGTCTGTAGATACGCAGTATTTT	CASSYVGGSVDTQYF
-	TRBV4-2	TRBJ1-5	-	TGTGCCAGCAGCCAATTTAGGGGAAGCAATCAGCCCCAGCATTTT	CASSQFRGSNQPQHF
-	TRBV5-6	TRBJ2-3	-	TGTGCCAGCAGCTTGGCGGTAAATAGGGTAGGGACAGATACGCAGTATTTT	CASSLAVNRVGTDTQYF
-	TRBV6-5	TRBJ1-5	-	TGTGCCAGCAGGAACTCGATGGATCAGCCCCAGCATTTT	CASRNSMDQPQHF
-	TRBV19	TRBJ1-2	-	TGTGCCAGTAGTATTGAAACGAGGGGCTACCGTTATGGCTACACCTTC	CASSIETRGYRYGYTF
-	TRBV21-1	TRBJ2-2	-	TGTGCCAGCAGGACAGGGGGACCCGGGGAGCTGTTTTTT	CASRTGGPGELFF
once	TRBV7-9	TRBJ1-6	TRBD1	TGTGCCAGCAGCTCCCCCGGGACAGCGCGATCACCCCTCCACTTT	CASSSPGTARSPLHF
-	TRBV28	TRBJ1-5	-	TGTGCCAGCAGTTCACCAACCTCGGGAGGCGTACGGCCTAATAGCAATCAGCCCCAGCATTTT	CASSSPTSGGVRPNSNQPQHF
-	TRBV5-1	TRBJ1-1	-	TGCGCCAGCAGCCTGGGGGCAGTGAACACTGAAGCTTTCTTT	CASSLGAVNTEAFF
-	TRBV25-1	TRBJ2-7	TRBD2	TGTGCCAGCAGTGATAACCTCCTAGCGGGCTACGAGCAGTACTTC	CASSDNLLAGYEQYF
few	TRBV5-8	TRBJ2-3	TRBD1	TGTGCCAGCAGTCAAGGACAGGGGACCCCTAGCACAGATACGCAGTATTTT	CASSQGQGTPSTDTQYF
-	TRBV7-9	TRBJ2-7	-	TGTGCCAGCAGCTCTACAGGGAGCGAGCAGTACTTC	CASSSTGSEQYF
-	TRBV5-1	TRBJ2-7	-	TGCGCCAGCAGCCGGGACAAGGGGGAGCAGTACTTC	CASSRDKGEQYF
-	TRBV19	TRBJ1-6	TRBD1	TGTGCCAGTAGTATTGGGACAGTTAATTCACCCCTCCACTTT	CASSIGTVNSPLHF
-	TRBV7-8	TRBJ1-5	-	TGTGCCAGCAGCTTAATGAGCCAAGGTGGAAGCAATCAGCCCCAGCATTTT	CASSLMSQGGSNQPQHF
-	TRBV6-1	TRBJ1-2	TRBD1	TGTGCCAGCAGTCAGGGGGAACTCTATGGCTACACCTTC	CASSQGELYGYTF
-	TRBV5-1	TRBJ1-1	-	TGCGCCAGCAGCTTGCCCGGGCTTAACGCTGAAGCTTTCTTT	CASSLPGLNAEAFF
-	TRBV14	TRBJ1-4	-	TGTGCCAGCAGCCAAGTCATCGGGGGAACTAATGAAAAACTGTTTTTT	CASSQVIGGTNEKLFF
-	TRBV27	TRBJ1-2	-	TGTGCCAGCAGTCGCTCCGGGGTGGTCTATGGCTACACCTTC	CASSRSGVVYGYTF
-	TRBV5-1	TRBJ2-2	TRBD2	TGCGCCAGCAGCTCGAGCGGGGAGCGACCCGGGGAGCTGTTTTTT	CASSSSGERPGELFF
-	TRBV9	TRBJ2-3	TRBD2	TGTGCCAGCAACCCAGCGGGGGGGCGTCGCACAGATACGCAGTATTTT	CASNPAGGRRTDTQYF
-	TRBV2	TRBJ2-7	TRBD2	TGTGCCAGCATAAGGGCAGCGGGGGTGCAGTACTTC	CASIRAAGVQYF
-	TRBV5-1	TRBJ2-7	TRBD2	TGCGCCAGCAGCTTGGCCGGGGGGGGGAGCTACGAGCAGTACTTC	CASSLAGGGSYEQYF
-	TRBV5-1	TRBJ2-5	-	TGCGCCAGCAGCTTGTATTGGGAGGTAGAGACCCAGTACTTC	CASSLYWEVETQYF
-	TRBV9	TRBJ2-5	TRBD2	TGTGCCAGCAGCGTAATGAGCGGGGGAGAGACCCAGTACTTC	CASSVMSGGETQYF
-	TRBV27	TRBJ1-1	-	TGTGCCAGCAGTTCCTTATCCGGGACTCCAGAAGCTTTCTTT	CASSSLSGTPEAFF
-	TRBV6-5	TRBJ2-5	-	TGTGCCAGCAGTTACACAAGGGGTCCCCCCCAAGAGACCCAGTACTTC	CASSYTRGPPQETQYF